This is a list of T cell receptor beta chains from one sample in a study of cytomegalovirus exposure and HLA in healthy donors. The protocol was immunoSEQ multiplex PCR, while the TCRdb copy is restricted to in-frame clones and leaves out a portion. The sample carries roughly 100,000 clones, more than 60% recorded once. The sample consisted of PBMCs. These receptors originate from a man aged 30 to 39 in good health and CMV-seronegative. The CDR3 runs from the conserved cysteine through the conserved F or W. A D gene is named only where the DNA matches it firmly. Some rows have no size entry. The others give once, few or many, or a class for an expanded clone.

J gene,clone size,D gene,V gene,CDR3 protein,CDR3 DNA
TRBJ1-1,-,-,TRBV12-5,CASGLIPGRAFF,TGTGCTAGTGGTTTGATTCCAGGGCGGGCTTTCTTT
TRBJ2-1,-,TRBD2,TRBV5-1,CASSLPGSGTSVYNEQFF,TGCGCCAGCAGCTTGCCGGGTTCGGGGACTAGCGTCTACAATGAGCAGTTCTTC
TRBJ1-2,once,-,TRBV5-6,CASSFSGGGGYTF,TGTGCCAGCAGCTTTTCTGGAGGTGGTGGCTACACCTTC
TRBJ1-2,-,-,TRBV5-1,CASSLGQNLYGYTF,TGCGCCAGCAGCTTGGGACAAAACCTCTATGGCTACACCTTC
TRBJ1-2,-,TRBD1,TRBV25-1,CASSETGTYGYTF,TGTGCCAGCAGCGAGACAGGGACCTATGGCTACACCTTC
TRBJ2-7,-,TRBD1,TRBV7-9,CASSYFDRGDYEQYF,TGTGCCAGCAGCTACTTCGACAGGGGGGATTACGAGCAGTACTTC
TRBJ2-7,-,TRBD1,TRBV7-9,CASSLIGQGHYEQYF,TGTGCCAGCAGCTTAATTGGACAGGGCCACTACGAGCAGTACTTC
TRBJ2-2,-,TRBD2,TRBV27,CASSPGLGIGELFF,TGTGCCAGCAGCCCGGGACTAGGAATCGGGGAGCTGTTTTTT
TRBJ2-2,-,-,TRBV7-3,CASSLTGANTGELFF,TGTGCCAGCAGCTTGACCGGGGCGAACACCGGGGAGCTGTTTTTT
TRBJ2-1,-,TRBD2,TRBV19,CASSFTLLAGGVNEQFF,TGTGCCAGTAGTTTCACCCTACTAGCGGGAGGGGTGAATGAGCAGTTCTTC
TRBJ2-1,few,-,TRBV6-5,CASSVGRNEQFF,TGTGCCAGCAGTGTTGGCCGAAATGAGCAGTTCTTC
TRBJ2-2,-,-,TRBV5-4,CASSPLWPSTGELFF,TGTGCCAGCAGCCCCCTTTGGCCCAGCACCGGGGAGCTGTTTTTT
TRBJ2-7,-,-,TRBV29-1,CSVEDPNEQYF,TGCAGCGTTGAAGACCCGAACGAGCAGTACTTC
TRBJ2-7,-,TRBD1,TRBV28,CASSLAGGQGYEQYF,TGTGCCAGCAGTTTGGCAGGGGGACAGGGGTACGAGCAGTACTTC
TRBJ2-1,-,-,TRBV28,CASSLLWTTIHNEQFF,TGTGCCAGCAGTTTATTATGGACTACCATACACAATGAGCAGTTCTTC
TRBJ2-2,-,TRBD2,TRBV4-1,CASRWTSLNTGELFF,TGCGCCAGCAGGTGGACTAGCCTGAACACCGGGGAGCTGTTTTTT
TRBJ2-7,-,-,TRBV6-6,CASSNRVWEQYF,TGTGCCAGCAGCAACAGGGTCTGGGAGCAGTACTTC
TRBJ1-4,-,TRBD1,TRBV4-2,CASSQEPIGTANEKLFF,TGTGCCAGCAGCCAAGAGCCCATCGGGACAGCTAATGAAAAACTGTTTTTT
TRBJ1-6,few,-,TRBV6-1,CASSEMGGGIPTSSYNSPLHF,TGTGCCAGCAGTGAAATGGGAGGGGGTATACCTACGAGCTCCTATAATTCACCCCTCCACTTT
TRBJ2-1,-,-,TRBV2,CASSPLGGGRKSNEQFF,TGTGCCAGCAGCCCCCTCGGTGGGGGCCGTAAGTCCAATGAGCAGTTCTTC
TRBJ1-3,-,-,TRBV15,CATSLRGSGNTIYF,TGTGCCACCAGCTTAAGGGGGTCTGGAAACACCATATATTTT
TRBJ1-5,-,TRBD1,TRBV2,CASRGGQIQPQHF,TGTGCCAGCAGGGGGGGACAGATTCAGCCCCAGCATTTT
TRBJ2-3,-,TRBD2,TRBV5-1,CASSLGPGERGGPRDTQYF,TGCGCCAGCAGCTTGGGGCCCGGGGAGCGGGGGGGCCCTCGAGATACGCAGTATTTT
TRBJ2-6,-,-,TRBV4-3,CASSQEVQGAFSGANVLTF,TGCGCCAGCAGCCAAGAGGTGCAAGGGGCCTTCTCTGGGGCCAACGTCCTGACTTTC
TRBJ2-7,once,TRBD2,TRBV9,CASSPGTSGRGEQYF,TGTGCCAGCAGCCCTGGGACTAGCGGGAGGGGCGAGCAGTACTTC
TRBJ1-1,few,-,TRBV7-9,CASSLVPSRGTEAFF,TGTGCCAGCAGCTTAGTTCCATCGCGGGGCACTGAAGCTTTCTTT
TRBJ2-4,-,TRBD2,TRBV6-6,CASSGTSGVNIQYF,TGTGCCAGCAGTGGGACTAGCGGGGTAAACATTCAGTACTTC
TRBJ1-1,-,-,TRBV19,CASSIQRPLGTEAFF,TGTGCCAGTAGTATACAGCGGCCCTTGGGCACTGAAGCTTTCTTT
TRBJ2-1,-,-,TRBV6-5,CASSGSLSSYNEQFF,TGTGCCAGCAGCGGGAGTTTGAGCTCCTACAATGAGCAGTTCTTC
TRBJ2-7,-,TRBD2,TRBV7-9,CASSLSSGDDEQYF,TGTGCCAGCAGCTTATCTAGCGGGGACGACGAGCAGTACTTC
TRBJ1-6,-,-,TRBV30,CAWGGESPLHF,TGTGCCTGGGGAGGTGAGTCACCCCTCCACTTT
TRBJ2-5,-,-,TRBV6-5,CASRALDIETQYF,TGTGCCAGCAGGGCCTTGGACATTGAGACCCAGTACTTC
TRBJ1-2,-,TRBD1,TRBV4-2,CASSREGQDNGYTF,TGTGCCAGCAGCCGAGAAGGACAGGATAATGGCTACACCTTC
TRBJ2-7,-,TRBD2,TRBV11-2,CASSLDRTSGRPTYEQYF,TGTGCCAGCAGCTTAGACCGGACTAGCGGGAGGCCAACCTACGAGCAGTACTTC
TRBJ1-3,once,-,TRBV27,CASSEEFMAGNTIYF,TGTGCCAGCAGTGAGGAGTTCATGGCTGGAAACACCATATATTTT
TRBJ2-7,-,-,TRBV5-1,CASSDRTYEQYF,TGCGCCAGCAGTGACAGAACCTACGAGCAGTACTTC
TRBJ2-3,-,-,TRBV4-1,CASSPRQAGRTDTQYF,TGCGCCAGCAGCCCCCGTCAAGCGGGTCGCACAGATACGCAGTATTTT
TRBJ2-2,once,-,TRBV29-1,CSVQAGTDRTGELFF,TGCAGCGTTCAGGCGGGTACGGATCGCACCGGGGAGCTGTTTTTT
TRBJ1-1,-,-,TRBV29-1,CSVTNGAGTLNTEAFF,TGCAGCGTTACCAATGGGGCCGGGACACTGAACACTGAAGCTTTCTTT
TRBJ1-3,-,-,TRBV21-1,CASSNTGVSRNISGNTIYF,TGTGCCAGCAGCAATACAGGAGTATCCCGTAATATCTCTGGAAACACCATATATTTT
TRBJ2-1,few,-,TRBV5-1,CASSRSGERNEQFF,TGCGCCAGCAGCCGTAGCGGAGAGCGGAATGAGCAGTTCTTC
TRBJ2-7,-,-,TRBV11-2,CASSFHSLLPGEQYF,TGTGCCAGCAGCTTTCACTCCCTCCTCCCAGGCGAGCAGTACTTC
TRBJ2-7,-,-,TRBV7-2,CASSLRDEQYF,TGTGCCAGCAGCCTGCGGGACGAGCAGTACTTC
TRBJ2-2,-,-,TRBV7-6,CASSLRQGGNTGELFF,TGTGCCAGCAGCTTACGGCAGGGGGGAAACACCGGGGAGCTGTTTTTT
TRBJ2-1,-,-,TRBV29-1,CSGTGYNEQFF,TGCAGCGGAACAGGGTACAATGAGCAGTTCTTC
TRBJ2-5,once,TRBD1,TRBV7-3,CASSSTGGAETQYF,TGTGCCAGCAGCTCTACAGGGGGAGCAGAGACCCAGTACTTC
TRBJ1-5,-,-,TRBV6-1,CASRVGQQVRPQHF,TGTGCCAGCAGAGTTGGACAGCAAGTTAGGCCCCAGCATTTT
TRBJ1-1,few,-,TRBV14,CASSQDVRTEAFF,TGTGCCAGCAGCCAAGATGTACGGACTGAAGCTTTCTTT
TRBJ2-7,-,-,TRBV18,CASSPTGANYEQYF,TGTGCCAGCTCACCCACAGGAGCTAACTACGAGCAGTACTTC
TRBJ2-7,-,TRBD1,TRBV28,CAGKETGSYEQYF,TGTGCCGGCAAGGAGACAGGGTCCTACGAGCAGTACTTC
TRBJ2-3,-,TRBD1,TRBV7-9,CASSLKQGFDSDTQYF,TGTGCCAGCAGCTTAAAACAGGGGTTTGATTCAGATACGCAGTATTTT
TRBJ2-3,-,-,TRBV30,CAWSGADTQYF,TGTGCCTGGAGTGGCGCAGATACGCAGTATTTT
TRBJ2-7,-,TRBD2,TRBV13,CASSPQREGREQYF,TGTGCCAGCAGCCCGCAGCGGGAGGGCCGAGAGCAGTACTTC
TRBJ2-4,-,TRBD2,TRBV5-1,CASSNEAGGPNKNIQYF,TGCGCCAGCAGCAACGAGGCGGGAGGGCCGAACAAAAACATTCAGTACTTC
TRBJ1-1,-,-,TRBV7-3,CASSLIGSGEAFF,TGTGCCAGCAGCTTAATAGGGTCAGGGGAAGCTTTCTTT